Sequencing of this T cell receptor beta chain was carried out in a study of blood T cell repertoires in COVID-19. Looking at the study overall: PBMCs, B-cell-depleted T cells, or T cells were the source of the cDNA or gDNA that made up the material.

The method was immunoSEQ multiplex PCR; TCRdb's version includes in-frame clones alone and lacks a portion of them. The repertoire has 200,000 to 250,000 clones, approximately 80% of them found once; the top ten carry about 10%. Looked up from germline, CDR1 is SNHLY and CDR2 is FYNNEI. The trim removed 6 bases at V and 9 bases at J, leaving 12 bases unmatched. The CDR3 runs to 16 residues. The chain has TRBV2 and TRBJ2-1; TRBD2 matches at 12 bases. Material: peripheral blood. This receptor was obtained from an elderly woman with acute or convalescent COVID-19. The CDR3 here is CASSLTSGRGFGEQFF. The CDR3 DNA reads as TGTGCCAGCAGCCTGACTAGCGGGAGAGGGTTTGGTGAGCAGTTCTTC.